These T cell receptor beta chains were read from a single sample in a study of shared clonotypes between healthy human individuals. Only in-frame clones appear in the TCRdb table, and some are missing; sequencing was by immunoSEQ multiplex PCR. Here the sample spans 500,000 to 650,000 clones, roughly 79% being singletons. Sequencing was carried out using PBMCs. These receptors were collected from a middle-aged woman in good health. Some clones in this sample may be carry-over from other donors' samples. CDR3s include the opening cysteine and the closing phenylalanine or tryptophan. Fields, in order: V gene, J gene, D gene, clone size, CDR3 DNA, CDR3 protein. The D gene is left open where the match is weak. The size of a clone is reported for some rows only, either as once, few or many, or as a class for expanded clones.

v_gene: TRBV27; j_gene: TRBJ2-7; d_gene: -; abundance: many; CDR3nt: TGTGCCAGCAGTTTAGTCCCAGGGATTGGAGGCGAGCAGTACTTC; CDR3aa: CASSLVPGIGGEQYF
v_gene: TRBV5-1; j_gene: TRBJ2-3; d_gene: TRBD2; abundance: once; CDR3nt: TGCGCCAGCCTAGCGGGAGCTGACACAGATACGCAGTATTTT; CDR3aa: CASLAGADTDTQYF
v_gene: TRBV28; j_gene: TRBJ1-5; d_gene: -; abundance: -; CDR3nt: TGTGCCAGCAGCTGGGGGGGGCAACAGCCCCAGCATTTT; CDR3aa: CASSWGGQQPQHF
v_gene: TRBV29-1; j_gene: TRBJ2-7; d_gene: -; abundance: -; CDR3nt: TGCAGCGTCATAGCAAGGAGCTCCTACGAGCAGTACTTC; CDR3aa: CSVIARSSYEQYF
v_gene: TRBV2; j_gene: TRBJ2-7; d_gene: -; abundance: -; CDR3nt: TGTGCCAGCAGTGACAGCGGTCTGGGTGAGCAGTACTTC; CDR3aa: CASSDSGLGEQYF
v_gene: TRBV6-5; j_gene: TRBJ2-2; d_gene: TRBD2; abundance: -; CDR3nt: TGTGCCAGCAGCGGACTAGATTACGGGGAGCTGTTTTTT; CDR3aa: CASSGLDYGELFF
v_gene: TRBV5-6; j_gene: TRBJ1-2; d_gene: TRBD1; abundance: once; CDR3nt: TGTGCCAGCAGCTTGGGGGACAGGGGGCCGACTAACTATGGCTACACCTTC; CDR3aa: CASSLGDRGPTNYGYTF
v_gene: TRBV5-1; j_gene: TRBJ2-5; d_gene: TRBD1; abundance: -; CDR3nt: TGCGCCAGCAGGGGGCAGGGGGTTGCGGAGACCCAGTACTTC; CDR3aa: CASRGQGVAETQYF
v_gene: TRBV7-2; j_gene: TRBJ1-1; d_gene: TRBD1; abundance: -; CDR3nt: TGTGCCAGCAGCTTATTAGGGACAGGGAGCAACACTGAAGCTTTCTTT; CDR3aa: CASSLLGTGSNTEAFF
v_gene: TRBV27; j_gene: TRBJ2-2; d_gene: TRBD2; abundance: once; CDR3nt: TGTGCCAGCTGTGTAGCGGGAGGGCCAGTGAGCGGGGAGCTGTTTTTT; CDR3aa: CASCVAGGPVSGELFF
v_gene: TRBV7-8; j_gene: TRBJ1-4; d_gene: TRBD1; abundance: -; CDR3nt: TGTGCCAGCAGCCACCCGGGACAGGGGAATGAAAAACTGTTTTTT; CDR3aa: CASSHPGQGNEKLFF
v_gene: TRBV5-8; j_gene: TRBJ2-7; d_gene: TRBD1; abundance: -; CDR3nt: TGTGCCAGCAGCTTCCGCAGGGGGATCGAGCAGTACTTC; CDR3aa: CASSFRRGIEQYF
v_gene: TRBV28; j_gene: TRBJ2-3; d_gene: -; abundance: -; CDR3nt: TGTGCCAGCAGTTCCTCTTGGGAGGGCACAGATACGCAGTATTTT; CDR3aa: CASSSSWEGTDTQYF
v_gene: TRBV23-1; j_gene: TRBJ1-4; d_gene: TRBD1; abundance: -; CDR3nt: TGCGCCAGCAGTCAGCCTCCGGGACAGGGTGAATCTGCAACTAATGAAAAACTGTTTTTT; CDR3aa: CASSQPPGQGESATNEKLFF
v_gene: TRBV28; j_gene: TRBJ1-4; d_gene: TRBD1; abundance: -; CDR3nt: TGTGCCAGCAGCCGGGACAGGGTTGCGGGTGAAAAACTGTTTTTT; CDR3aa: CASSRDRVAGEKLFF
v_gene: TRBV28; j_gene: TRBJ1-4; d_gene: -; abundance: -; CDR3nt: TGTGCCAGCAGCCGGGCGGGGGTGAGCGAAGAACTGTTTTTT; CDR3aa: CASSRAGVSEELFF
v_gene: TRBV28; j_gene: TRBJ2-5; d_gene: -; abundance: once; CDR3nt: TGTGCCAGCAGGGGACATCTACGCAAGGAGACCCAGTACTTC; CDR3aa: CASRGHLRKETQYF